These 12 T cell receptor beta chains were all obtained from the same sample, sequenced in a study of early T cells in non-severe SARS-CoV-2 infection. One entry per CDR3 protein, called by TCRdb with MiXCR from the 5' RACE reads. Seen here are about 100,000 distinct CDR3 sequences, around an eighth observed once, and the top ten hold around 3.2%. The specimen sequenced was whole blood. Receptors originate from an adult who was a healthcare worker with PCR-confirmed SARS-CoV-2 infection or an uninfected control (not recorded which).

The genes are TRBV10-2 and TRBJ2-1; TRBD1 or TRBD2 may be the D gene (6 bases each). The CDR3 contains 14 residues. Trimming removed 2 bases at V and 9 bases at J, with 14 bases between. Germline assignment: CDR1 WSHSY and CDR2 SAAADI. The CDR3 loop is CASSELGGQGEQFF. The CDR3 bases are TGCGCCAGCAGTGAGCTGGGGGGCCAAGGTGAGCAGTTCTTC.

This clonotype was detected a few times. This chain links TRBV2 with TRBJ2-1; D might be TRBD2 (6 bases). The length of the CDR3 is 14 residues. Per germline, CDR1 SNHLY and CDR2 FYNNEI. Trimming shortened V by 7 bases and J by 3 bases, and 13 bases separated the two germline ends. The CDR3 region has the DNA TGTGCCAGCACGGGGGACGCTAGCTACAATGAGCAGTTCTTC. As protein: CASTGDASYNEQFF.

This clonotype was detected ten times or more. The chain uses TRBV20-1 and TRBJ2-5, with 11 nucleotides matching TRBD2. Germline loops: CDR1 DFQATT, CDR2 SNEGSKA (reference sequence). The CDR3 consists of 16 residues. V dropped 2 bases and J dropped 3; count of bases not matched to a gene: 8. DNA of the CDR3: TGCAGTGCTAGATTTTCTAGCGGGGGGCGGAAAGAGACCCAGTACTTC. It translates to CSARFSSGGRKETQYF.

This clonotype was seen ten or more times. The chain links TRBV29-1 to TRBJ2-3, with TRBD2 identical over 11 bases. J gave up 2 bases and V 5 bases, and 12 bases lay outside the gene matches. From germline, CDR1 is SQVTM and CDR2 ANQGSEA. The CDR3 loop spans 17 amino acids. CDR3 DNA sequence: TGCAGCGTTACACGCTATACTAGCGGGAGCTTCACAGATACGCAGTATTTT. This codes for CSVTRYTSGSFTDTQYF.

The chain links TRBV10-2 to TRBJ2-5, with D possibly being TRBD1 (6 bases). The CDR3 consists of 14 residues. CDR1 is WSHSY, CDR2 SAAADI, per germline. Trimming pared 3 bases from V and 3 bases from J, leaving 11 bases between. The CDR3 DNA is TGCGCCAGCAGTGATGGCAGGGGTAAAGAGACCCAGTACTTC. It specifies CASSDGRGKETQYF.

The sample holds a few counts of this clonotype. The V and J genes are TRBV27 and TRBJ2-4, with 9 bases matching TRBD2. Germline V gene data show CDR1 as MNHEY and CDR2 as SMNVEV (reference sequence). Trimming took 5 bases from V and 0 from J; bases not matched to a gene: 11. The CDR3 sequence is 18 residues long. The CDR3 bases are TGTGCCAGCAGTAGGCGGGGGGGCCAGCAGATAGCCAAAAACATTCAGTACTTC. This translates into CASSRRGGQQIAKNIQYF.

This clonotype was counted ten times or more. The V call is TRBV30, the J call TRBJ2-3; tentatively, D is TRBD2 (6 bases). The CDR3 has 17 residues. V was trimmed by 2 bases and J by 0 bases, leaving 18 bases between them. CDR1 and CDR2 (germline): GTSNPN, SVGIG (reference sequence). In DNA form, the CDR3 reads TGTGCCTGGAGTCCGCCCTATGCCGGGACTAGCACAGATACGCAGTATTTT. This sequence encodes CAWSPPYAGTSTDTQYF.

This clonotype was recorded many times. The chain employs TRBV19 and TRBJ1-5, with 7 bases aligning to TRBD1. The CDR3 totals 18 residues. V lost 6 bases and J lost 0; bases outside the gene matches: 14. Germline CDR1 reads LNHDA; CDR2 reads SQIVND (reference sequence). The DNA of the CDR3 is TGTGCCAGTAGAAAGGGGGGACAGACCTCGAATAGCAATCAGCCCCAGCATTTT. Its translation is CASRKGGQTSNSNQPQHF.

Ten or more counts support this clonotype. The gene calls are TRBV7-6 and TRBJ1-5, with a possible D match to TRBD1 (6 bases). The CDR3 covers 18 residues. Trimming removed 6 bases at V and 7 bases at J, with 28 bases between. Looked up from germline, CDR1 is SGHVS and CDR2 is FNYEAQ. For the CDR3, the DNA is TGTGCCAGCAGAACAGGGTCTCCCCCAACTCTCTACAACCAGCCCCAGCATTTT. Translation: CASRTGSPPTLYNQPQHF.

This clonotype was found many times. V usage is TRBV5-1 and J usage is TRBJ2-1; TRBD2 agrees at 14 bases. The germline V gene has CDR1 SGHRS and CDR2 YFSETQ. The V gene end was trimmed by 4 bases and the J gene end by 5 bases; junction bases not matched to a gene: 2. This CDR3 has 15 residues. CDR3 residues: CASSAGLAGDNEQFF. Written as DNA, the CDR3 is TGCGCCAGCAGCGCGGGACTAGCGGGGGACAATGAGCAGTTCTTC.

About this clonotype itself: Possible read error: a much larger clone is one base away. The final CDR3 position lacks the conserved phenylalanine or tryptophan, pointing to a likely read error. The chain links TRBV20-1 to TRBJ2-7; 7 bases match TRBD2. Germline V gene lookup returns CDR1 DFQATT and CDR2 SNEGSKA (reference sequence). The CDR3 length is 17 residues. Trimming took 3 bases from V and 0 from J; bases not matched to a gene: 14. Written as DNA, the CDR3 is TGCAGTGCTAGTGCCCCTACTAGCGCTTATAGCTCCTACGAGCAGTACCTC. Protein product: CSASAPTSAYSSYEQYL.

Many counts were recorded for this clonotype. CDR3: CASSLGGAVNEQFF. DNA of the CDR3: TGTGCCAGCAGTTTAGGGGGGGCCGTCAATGAGCAGTTCTTC. This chain uses TRBV28 with TRBJ2-1; possible D gene TRBD2, 7 bases. The CDR3 spans 14 residues. Germline V gene lookup returns CDR1 MDHEN and CDR2 SYDVKM. The V end was cut by 2 bases, the J end by 6 bases, with 11 bases between.